This TCR beta chain is drawn from a study of cytomegalovirus exposure and HLA in healthy donors. Study findings and constraints: Immune exposure was documented only through CMV serostatus.

The trim removed 5 bases at V and 5 bases at J, leaving 8 bases unmatched. Germline values: CDR1 SGHVS, CDR2 FQNEAQ. The length of the CDR3 is 15 residues. For this clone: The antigen is unknown.

Researchers ran the PCR with 60 Vbeta and 13 Jbeta primers. The protocol was immunoSEQ multiplex PCR, while the TCRdb copy is restricted to in-frame clones and leaves out a portion. The sample lists about 170,000 clones; around 80% were seen once. The chain employs TRBV7-8 and TRBJ2-1; the match to TRBD2 covers 8 bases. The specimen was PBMCs. The clonotype originates from a male donor in good health and CMV-seronegative. The CDR3 DNA reads TGTGCCAGCAGCGCACGGGGGGGCACGGACAATGAGCAGTTCTTC. Protein product: CASSARGGTDNEQFF.